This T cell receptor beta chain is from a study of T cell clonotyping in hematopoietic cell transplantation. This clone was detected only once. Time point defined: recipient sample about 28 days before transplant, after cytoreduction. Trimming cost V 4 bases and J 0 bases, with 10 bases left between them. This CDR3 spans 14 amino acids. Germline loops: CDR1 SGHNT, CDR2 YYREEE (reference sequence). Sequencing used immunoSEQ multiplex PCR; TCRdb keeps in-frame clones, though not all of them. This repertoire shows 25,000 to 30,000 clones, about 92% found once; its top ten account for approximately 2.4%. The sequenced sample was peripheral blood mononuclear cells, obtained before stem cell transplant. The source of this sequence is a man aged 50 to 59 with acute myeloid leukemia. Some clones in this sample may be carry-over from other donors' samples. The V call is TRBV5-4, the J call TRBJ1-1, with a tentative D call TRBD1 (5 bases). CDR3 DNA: TGTGCCAGCAGCCCGACAGCCCTGAACACTGAAGCTTTCTTT. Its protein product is CASSPTALNTEAFF. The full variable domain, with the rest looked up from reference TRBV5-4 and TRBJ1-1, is ETGVTQSPTHLIKTRGQQVTLRCSSQSGHNTVSWYQQALGQGPQFIFQYYREEENGRGNFPPRFSGLQFPNYSSELNVNALELDDSALYLCASSPTALNTEAFFGQGTRLTVV.